The clone carrying this T cell receptor (beta chain) was found once. The antigen is not known. A split of CD4+ cells into CD45RA+ naive and CD45RA-negative memory subsets was performed. The data are from a study of shared clonotypes between healthy human individuals. General observations from the study: At large depth, rarefaction still showed sorted-subset sequencing to be incomplete. The study found lower generation probabilities in non-shared clonotypes than in those shared by all four donors.

Once extracted for a subset, genomic DNA was divided evenly among several immunoSEQ plates. Clones were sequenced by immunoSEQ multiplex PCR, and TCRdb holds only the in-frame ones, with some missing. The profile shows approximately 1,000,000 clones, approximately 78% of them singletons. This CDR3 contains 13 residues. The V end was cut by 4 bases, the J end by 3 bases, with 9 bases between. Germline values: CDR1 ENHRY, CDR2 SYGVKD. The sample consisted of memory CD4+ T cells from PBMCs. Noted subset: CD45RA-negative fraction. This rearrangement joins TRBV10-3 to TRBJ1-1; the D gene is possibly TRBD1 (5 bases). This receptor was taken from a man between 18 and 29 years old in good health. Some clones in this sample may be carry-over from other donors' samples. CDR3 loop: CAISAGPHTEAFF. Written as DNA, the CDR3 is TGTGCCATCAGTGCGGGGCCCCACACTGAAGCTTTCTTT.